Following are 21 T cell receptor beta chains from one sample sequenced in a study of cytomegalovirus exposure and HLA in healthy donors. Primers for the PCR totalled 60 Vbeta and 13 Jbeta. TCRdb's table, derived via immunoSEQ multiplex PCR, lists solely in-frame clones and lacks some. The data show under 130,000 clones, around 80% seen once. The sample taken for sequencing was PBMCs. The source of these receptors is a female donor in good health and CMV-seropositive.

CDR3 residues: CATSRDGGARGYTF. CDR3 coding DNA: TGTGCCACCAGCAGAGATGGGGGGGCGAGAGGCTACACCTTC. The chain carries TRBV15 and TRBJ1-2; the D gene is possibly TRBD1 (6 bases). Trimming removed 0 bases from V and 8 bases from J, with 13 bases in between. CDR3 length: 14 residues. Germline V lookup: CDR1 LNHNV, CDR2 YYDKDF (reference sequence).

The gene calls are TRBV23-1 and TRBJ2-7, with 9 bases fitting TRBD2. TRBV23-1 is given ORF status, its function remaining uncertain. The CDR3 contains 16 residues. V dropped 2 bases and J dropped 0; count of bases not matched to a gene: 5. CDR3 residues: CASSQPLAGNSYEQYF. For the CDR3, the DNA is TGCGCCAGCAGTCAACCCCTAGCGGGAAACTCCTACGAGCAGTACTTC.

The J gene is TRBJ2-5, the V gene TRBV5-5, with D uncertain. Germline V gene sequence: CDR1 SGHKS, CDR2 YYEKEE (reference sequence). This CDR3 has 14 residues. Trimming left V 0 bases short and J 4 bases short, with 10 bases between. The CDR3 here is CASSLAVPVETQYF. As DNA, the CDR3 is TGTGCCAGCAGCTTGGCCGTCCCGGTAGAGACCCAGTACTTC. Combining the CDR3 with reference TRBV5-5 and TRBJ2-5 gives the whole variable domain DAGVTQSPTHLIKTRGQQVTLRCSPISGHKSVSWYQQVLGQGPQFIFQYYEKEERGRGNFPDRFSARQFPNYSSELNVNALLLGDSALYLCASSLAVPVETQYFGPGTRLLVL.

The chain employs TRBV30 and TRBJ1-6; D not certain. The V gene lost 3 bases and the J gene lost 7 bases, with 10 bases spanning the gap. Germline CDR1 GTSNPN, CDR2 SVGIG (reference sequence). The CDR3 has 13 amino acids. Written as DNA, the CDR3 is TGTGCCTGGAGCTCACAGAGAAATTCACCCCTCCACTTT. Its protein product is CAWSSQRNSPLHF.

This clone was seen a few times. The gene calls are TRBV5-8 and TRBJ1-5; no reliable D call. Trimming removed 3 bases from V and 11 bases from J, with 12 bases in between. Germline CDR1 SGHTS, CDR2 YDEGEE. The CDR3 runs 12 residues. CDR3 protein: CASSSPLAAQHF. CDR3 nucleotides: TGTGCCAGCAGCTCCCCCCTAGCAGCCCAGCATTTT.

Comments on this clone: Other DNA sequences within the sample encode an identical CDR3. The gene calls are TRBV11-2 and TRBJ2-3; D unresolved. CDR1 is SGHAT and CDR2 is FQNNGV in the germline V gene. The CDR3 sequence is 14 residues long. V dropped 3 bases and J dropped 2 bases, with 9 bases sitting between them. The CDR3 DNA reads TGTGCCAGCAGCTTTCGGTTGTCCACAGATACGCAGTATTTT. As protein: CASSFRLSTDTQYF. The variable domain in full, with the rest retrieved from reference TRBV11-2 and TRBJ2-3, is EAGVAQSPRYKIIEKRQSVAFWCNPISGHATLYWYQQILGQGPKLLIQFQNNGVVDDSQLPKDRFSAERLKGVDSTLKIQPAKLEDSAVYLCASSFRLSTDTQYFGPGTRLTVL.

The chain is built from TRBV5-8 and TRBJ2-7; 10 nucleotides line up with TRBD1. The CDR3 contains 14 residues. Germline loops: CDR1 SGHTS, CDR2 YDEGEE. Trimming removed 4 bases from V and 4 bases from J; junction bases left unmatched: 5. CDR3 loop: CASSARQGAYEQYF. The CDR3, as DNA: TGTGCCAGCAGCGCCCGACAGGGGGCTTACGAGCAGTACTTC.

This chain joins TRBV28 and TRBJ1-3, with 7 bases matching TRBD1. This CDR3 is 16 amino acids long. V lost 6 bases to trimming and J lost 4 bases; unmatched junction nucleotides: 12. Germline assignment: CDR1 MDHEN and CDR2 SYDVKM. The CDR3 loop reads CASSEKGQPRGNTIYF. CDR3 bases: TGTGCCAGCAGCGAAAAGGGACAGCCAAGAGGAAACACCATATATTTT.

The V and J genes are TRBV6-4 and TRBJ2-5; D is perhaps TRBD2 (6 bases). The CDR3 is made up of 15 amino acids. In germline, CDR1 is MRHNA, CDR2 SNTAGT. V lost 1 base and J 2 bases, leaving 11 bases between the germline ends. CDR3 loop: CASSDLSSGQETQYF. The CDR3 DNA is TGTGCCAGCAGTGACTTAAGTAGCGGACAAGAGACCCAGTACTTC.

CDR3 nucleotide sequence: TGTGCCAGCAGCCAAGACCCGGGAGAGACCCAGTACTTC. It specifies CASSQDPGETQYF. The chain links TRBV4-2 to TRBJ2-5, with D unclear. This CDR3 is 13 amino acids long. V was shortened by 0 bases and J by 4 bases, with 6 bases between the two germline ends. Germline CDR1 reads LGHNA; CDR2 reads YNFKEQ.

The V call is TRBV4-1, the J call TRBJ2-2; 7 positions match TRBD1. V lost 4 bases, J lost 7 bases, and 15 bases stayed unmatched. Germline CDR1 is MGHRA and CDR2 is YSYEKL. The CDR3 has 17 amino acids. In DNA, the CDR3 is TGCGCCAGCAGCCGCAACACAGGGGCGGGTTCCCTCGGGGAGCTGTTTTTT. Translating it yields CASSRNTGAGSLGELFF.

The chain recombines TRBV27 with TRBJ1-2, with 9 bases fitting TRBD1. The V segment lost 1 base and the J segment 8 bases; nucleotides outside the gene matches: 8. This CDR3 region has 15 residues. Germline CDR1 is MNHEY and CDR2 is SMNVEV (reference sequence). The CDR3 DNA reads TGTGCCAGCAGTTTATACAGGGGGCATACGACGGGCTACACCTTC. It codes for CASSLYRGHTTGYTF.

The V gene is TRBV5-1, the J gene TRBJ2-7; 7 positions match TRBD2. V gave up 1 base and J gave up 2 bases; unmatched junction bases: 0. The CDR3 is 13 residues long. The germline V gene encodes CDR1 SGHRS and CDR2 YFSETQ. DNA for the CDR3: TGCGCCAGCAGCTTGAGCGGGACCTACGAGCAGTACTTC. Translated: CASSLSGTYEQYF.

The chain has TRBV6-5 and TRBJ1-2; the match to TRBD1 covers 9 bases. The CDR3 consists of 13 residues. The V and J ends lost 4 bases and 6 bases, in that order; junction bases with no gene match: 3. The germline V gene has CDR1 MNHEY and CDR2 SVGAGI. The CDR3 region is CASSSGQGHGYTF. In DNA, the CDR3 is TGTGCCAGCAGTTCGGGACAGGGACATGGCTACACCTTC.

CDR3 nucleotide sequence: TGTGCCAGCAGCTTAGGGGTCAGGGGATGGGCCACAGATACGCAGTATTTT. The encoded protein is CASSLGVRGWATDTQYF. V usage is TRBV7-2 and J usage is TRBJ2-3; D perhaps matches TRBD1 (6 bases). Trimming shortened V by 1 base and J by 2 bases, and 16 bases separated the two germline ends. The germline V gene encodes CDR1 SGHTA and CDR2 FQGNSA. CDR3 length: 17 amino acids.

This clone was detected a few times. CDR3 nucleotides: TGTGCCAGCAGCGTAGGAGAAGAGGCTTATTCGGGTGGCTACACCTTC. Its protein product is CASSVGEEAYSGGYTF. The rearrangement joins TRBV9 to TRBJ1-2; D remains ambiguous. This CDR3 has 16 amino acids. Germline lookup yields CDR1 SGDLS and CDR2 YYNGEE. The V gene lost 0 bases and the J gene lost 7 bases, with 19 bases spanning the gap.

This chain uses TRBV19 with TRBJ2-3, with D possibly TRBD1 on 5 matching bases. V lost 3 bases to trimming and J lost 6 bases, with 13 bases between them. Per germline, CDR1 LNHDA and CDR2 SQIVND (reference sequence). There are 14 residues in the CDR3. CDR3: CASSMQGTRDTQYF. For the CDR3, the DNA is TGTGCCAGTAGTATGCAGGGCACAAGGGATACGCAGTATTTT.

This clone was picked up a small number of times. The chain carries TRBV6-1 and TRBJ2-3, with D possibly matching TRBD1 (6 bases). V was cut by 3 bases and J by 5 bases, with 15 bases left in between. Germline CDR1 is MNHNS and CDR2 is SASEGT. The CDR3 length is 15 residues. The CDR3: CASSEGAPPIDTQYF. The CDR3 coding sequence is TGTGCCAGCAGTGAGGGGGCGCCTCCGATAGATACGCAGTATTTT.

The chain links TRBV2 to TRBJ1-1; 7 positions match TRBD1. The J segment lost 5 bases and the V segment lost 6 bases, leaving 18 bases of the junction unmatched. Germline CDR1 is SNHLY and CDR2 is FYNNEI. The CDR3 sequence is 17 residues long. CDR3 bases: TGTGCCAGCAGCAATTCTCGGACAGGCGGCAAGGGGACTGAAGCTTTCTTT. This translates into CASSNSRTGGKGTEAFF.

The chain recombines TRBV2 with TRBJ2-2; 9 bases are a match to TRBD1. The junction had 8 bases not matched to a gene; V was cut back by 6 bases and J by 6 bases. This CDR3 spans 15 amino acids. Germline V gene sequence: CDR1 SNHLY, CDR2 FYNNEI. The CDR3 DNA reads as TGTGCCAGCAGCCCAACGGGGACAGGGTCCGGGGAGCTGTTTTTT. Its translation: CASSPTGTGSGELFF. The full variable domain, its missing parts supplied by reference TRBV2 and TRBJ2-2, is EPEVTQTPSHQVTQMGQEVILRCVPISNHLYFYWYRQILGQKVEFLVSFYNNEISEKSEIFDDQFSVERPDGSNFTLKIRSTKLEDSAMYFCASSPTGTGSGELFFGEGSRLTVL.

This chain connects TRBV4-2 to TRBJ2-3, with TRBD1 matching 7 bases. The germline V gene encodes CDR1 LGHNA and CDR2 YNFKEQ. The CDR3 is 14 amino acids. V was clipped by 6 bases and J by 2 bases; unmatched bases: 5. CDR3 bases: TGTGCCAGCAGTCCGGGACAGAACACAGATACGCAGTATTTT. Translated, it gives CASSPGQNTDTQYF.